This section outlines one T cell receptor beta chain sequence together with its context. This CDR3 has 16 residues. Germline CDR1 reads SNHLY; CDR2 reads FYNNEI. The V end was cut by 5 bases, the J end by 1 base, with 14 bases between. The sample comes from a study of OX40 agonist ivuxolimab in advanced cancers. Study-wide background: Patients received the agonistic anti-OX40 (CD134) antibody ivuxolimab.

Here immunoSEQ multiplex PCR was the method, and the copy in TCRdb shows in-frame clones only, minus some. The table lists roughly 56,000 clones, 70% to 85% of them singletons. The source is an adult with an advanced solid tumor such as melanoma, head and neck, liver or kidney cancer. Sequenced here: CD4+ or CD8+ T cells sorted from blood, sampled in a trial of the OX40 agonist ivuxolimab. The chain recombines TRBV2 with TRBJ2-2; tentative D call: TRBD1 (6 bases). CDR3 sequence (DNA): TGTGCCAGCAGTCCACTCTCGGGACAGAACACCGGGGAGCTGTTTTTT. Residues: CASSPLSGQNTGELFF.